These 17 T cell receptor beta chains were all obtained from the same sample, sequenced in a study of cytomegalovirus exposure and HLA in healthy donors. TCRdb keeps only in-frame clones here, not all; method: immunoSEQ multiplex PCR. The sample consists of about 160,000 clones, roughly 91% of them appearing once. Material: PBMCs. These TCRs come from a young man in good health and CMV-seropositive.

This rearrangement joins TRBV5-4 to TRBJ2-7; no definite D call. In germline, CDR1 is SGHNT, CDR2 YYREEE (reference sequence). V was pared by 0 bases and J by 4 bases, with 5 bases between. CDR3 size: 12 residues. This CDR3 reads CASSLGAYEQYF. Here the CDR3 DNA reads TGTGCCAGCAGCTTGGGGGCATACGAGCAGTACTTC.

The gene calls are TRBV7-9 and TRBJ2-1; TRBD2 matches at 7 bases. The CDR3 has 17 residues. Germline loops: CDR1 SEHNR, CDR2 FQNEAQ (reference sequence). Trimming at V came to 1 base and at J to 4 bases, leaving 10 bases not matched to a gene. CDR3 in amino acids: CASSLGVSASGYNEQFF. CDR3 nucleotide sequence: TGTGCCAGCAGCTTAGGGGTATCTGCTAGCGGTTACAATGAGCAGTTCTTC.

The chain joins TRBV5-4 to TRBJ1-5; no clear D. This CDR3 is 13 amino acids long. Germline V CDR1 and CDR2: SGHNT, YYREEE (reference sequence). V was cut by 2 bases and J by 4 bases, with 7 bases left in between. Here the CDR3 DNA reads TGTGCCAGCAGCTTTGGCAGAAATCAGCCCCAGCATTTT. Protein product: CASSFGRNQPQHF.

Here the CDR3 DNA reads TGTGCCAGCAGTTTAGCCCTAGCGGCCTACAATGAGCAGTTCTTC. This sequence encodes CASSLALAAYNEQFF. The J gene is TRBJ2-1, the V gene TRBV28; 7 bases match TRBD2. This CDR3 comprises 15 residues. Germline V gene sequence: CDR1 MDHEN, CDR2 SYDVKM. V shed 2 bases and J 2 bases; nucleotides not matched to a gene: 3.

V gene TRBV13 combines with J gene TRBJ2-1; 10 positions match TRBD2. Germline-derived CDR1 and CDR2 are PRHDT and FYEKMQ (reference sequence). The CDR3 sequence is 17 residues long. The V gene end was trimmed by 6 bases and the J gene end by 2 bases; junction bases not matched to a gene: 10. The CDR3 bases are TGTGCCAGCAGTCGATCTAGCGGGAGTGAGGCCTACAATGAGCAGTTCTTC. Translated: CASSRSSGSEAYNEQFF.

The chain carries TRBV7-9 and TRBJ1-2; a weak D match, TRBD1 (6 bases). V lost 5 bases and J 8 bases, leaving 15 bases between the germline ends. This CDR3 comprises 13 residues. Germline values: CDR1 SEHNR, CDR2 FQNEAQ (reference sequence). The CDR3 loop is CASSGTGILGYTF. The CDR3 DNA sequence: TGTGCCAGCAGCGGTACAGGGATCCTAGGCTACACCTTC.

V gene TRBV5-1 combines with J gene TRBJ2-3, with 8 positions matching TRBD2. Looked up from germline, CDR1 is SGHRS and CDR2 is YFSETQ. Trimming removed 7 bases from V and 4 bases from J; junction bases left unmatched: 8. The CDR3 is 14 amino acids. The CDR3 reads CASYFSGNSDTQYF. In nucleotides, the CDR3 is TGCGCCAGCTACTTTAGCGGGAACTCAGATACGCAGTATTTT.

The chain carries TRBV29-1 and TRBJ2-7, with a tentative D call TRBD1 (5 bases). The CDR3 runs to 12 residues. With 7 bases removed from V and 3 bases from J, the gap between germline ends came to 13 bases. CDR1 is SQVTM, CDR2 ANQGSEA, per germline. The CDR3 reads CSALRGGYEQYF. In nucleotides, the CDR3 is TGCAGCGCCTTAAGGGGCGGCTACGAGCAGTACTTC.

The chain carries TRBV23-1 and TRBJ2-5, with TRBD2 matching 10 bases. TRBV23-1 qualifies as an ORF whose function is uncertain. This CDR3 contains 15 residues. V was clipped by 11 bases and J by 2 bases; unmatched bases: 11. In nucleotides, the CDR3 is TGCGCCTCAAAAGGAGCGGGAGGGTCACAAGAGACCCAGTACTTC. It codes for CASKGAGGSQETQYF.

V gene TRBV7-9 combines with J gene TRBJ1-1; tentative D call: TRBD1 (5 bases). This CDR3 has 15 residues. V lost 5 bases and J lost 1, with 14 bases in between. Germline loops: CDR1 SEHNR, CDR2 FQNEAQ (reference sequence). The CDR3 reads CASSPPWGRNTEAFF. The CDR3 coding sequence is TGTGCCAGCAGCCCCCCCTGGGGCAGGAACACTGAAGCTTTCTTT.

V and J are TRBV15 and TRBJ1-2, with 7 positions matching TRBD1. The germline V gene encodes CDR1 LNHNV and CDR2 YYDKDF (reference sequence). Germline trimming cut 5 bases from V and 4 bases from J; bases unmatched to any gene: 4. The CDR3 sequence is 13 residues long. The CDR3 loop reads CATSPTGSYGYTF. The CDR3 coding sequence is TGTGCCACCAGCCCGACAGGGAGCTATGGCTACACCTTC.

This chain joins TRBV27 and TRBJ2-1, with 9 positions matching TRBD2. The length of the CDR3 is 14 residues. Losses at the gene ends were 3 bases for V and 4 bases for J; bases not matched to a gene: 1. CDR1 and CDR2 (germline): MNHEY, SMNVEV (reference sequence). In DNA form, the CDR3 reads TGTGCCAGCAGTTTGACTAGCGGTTACAATGAGCAGTTCTTC. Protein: CASSLTSGYNEQFF.

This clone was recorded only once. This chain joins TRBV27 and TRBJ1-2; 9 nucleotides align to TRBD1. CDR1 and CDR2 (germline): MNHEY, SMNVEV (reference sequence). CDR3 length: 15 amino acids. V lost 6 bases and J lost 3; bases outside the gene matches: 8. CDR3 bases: TGTGCCAGCAGGAACCAGCGACAGGGGGACTATGGCTACACCTTC. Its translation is CASRNQRQGDYGYTF.

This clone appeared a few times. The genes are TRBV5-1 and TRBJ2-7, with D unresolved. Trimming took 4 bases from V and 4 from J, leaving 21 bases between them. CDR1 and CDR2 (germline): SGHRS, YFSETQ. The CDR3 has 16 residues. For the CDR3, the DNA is TGCGCCAGCAGCCCGACGGTAACGGAGTCCGCTTACGAGCAGTACTTC. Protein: CASSPTVTESAYEQYF.

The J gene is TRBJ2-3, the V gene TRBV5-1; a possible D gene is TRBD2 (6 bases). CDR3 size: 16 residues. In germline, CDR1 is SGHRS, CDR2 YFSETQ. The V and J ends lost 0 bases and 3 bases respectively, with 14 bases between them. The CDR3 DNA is TGCGCCAGCAGCTTGGGACACGGGAGTGGTACAGATACGCAGTATTTT. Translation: CASSLGHGSGTDTQYF.

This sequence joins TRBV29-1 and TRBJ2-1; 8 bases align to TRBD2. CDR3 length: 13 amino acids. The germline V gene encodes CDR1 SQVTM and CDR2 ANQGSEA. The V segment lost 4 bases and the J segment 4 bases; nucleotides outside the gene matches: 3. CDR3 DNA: TGCAGCGTTGTGAGACTAGCGTACAATGAGCAGTTCTTC. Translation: CSVVRLAYNEQFF.

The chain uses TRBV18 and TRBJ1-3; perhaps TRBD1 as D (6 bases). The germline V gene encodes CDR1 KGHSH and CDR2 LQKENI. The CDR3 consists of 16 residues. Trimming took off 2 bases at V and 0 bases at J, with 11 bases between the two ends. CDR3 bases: TGTGCCAGCTCACCAACGACAGGTTCCTCTGGAAACACCATATATTTT. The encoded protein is CASSPTTGSSGNTIYF.